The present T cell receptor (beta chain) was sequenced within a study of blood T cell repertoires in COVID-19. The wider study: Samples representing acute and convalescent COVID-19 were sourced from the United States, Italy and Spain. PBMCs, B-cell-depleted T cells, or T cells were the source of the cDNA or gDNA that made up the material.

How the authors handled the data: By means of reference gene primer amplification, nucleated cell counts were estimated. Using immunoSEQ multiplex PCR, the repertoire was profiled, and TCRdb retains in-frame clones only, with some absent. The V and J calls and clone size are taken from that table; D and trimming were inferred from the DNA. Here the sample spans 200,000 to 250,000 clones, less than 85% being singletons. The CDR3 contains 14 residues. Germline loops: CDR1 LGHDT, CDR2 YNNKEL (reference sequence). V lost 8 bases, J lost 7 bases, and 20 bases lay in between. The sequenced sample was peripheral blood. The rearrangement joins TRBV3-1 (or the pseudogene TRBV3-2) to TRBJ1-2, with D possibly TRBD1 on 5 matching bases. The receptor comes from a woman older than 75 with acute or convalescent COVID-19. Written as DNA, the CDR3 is TGTGCCAGCCAGGCCTGTCGCAGGGTCACTGGCTACACCTTC. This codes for CASQACRRVTGYTF.